The rows below give T cell receptor beta chains drawn from one sample of a study of multiple sclerosis patients with progressive multifocal leukoencephalopathy. The assay was immunoSEQ multiplex PCR, and TCRdb's table has in-frame clones only and misses some. Here the sample spans approximately 27,000 clones, about 85% being singletons. The source material was PBMCs, sampled from a patient treated with natalizumab. All receptors come from a woman in her 30s with progressive multifocal leukoencephalopathy. The conserved cysteine and the conserved F or W are not part of the CDR3 here.

V	J	CDR3
TRBV5-6	TRBJ1-2	ASSLVEGARKYGYT
TRBV5-1	TRBJ2-5	ASSLSGGLQETQY
TRBV11-2	TRBJ1-2	ASSPDGGNYGYT
TRBV5-6	TRBJ1-1	ASSYWTGNTEAF
TRBV9	TRBJ2-7	ASSEAGAGEQY
TRBV30	TRBJ1-5	AWSVLGWNQPQH
TRBV7-2	TRBJ2-7	ASSPGLGVSYEQY
TRBV5-1	TRBJ1-2	ASSPMADLNYGYT
TRBV11-2	TRBJ2-1	ASSPVHGPSYNEQF
TRBV6-1	TRBJ1-1	ASSEALPAVNTEAF
TRBV7-6	TRBJ2-5	ASSVGGRAETQY
TRBV9	TRBJ1-2	ASSVGSNYGYT
TRBV5-6	TRBJ1-2	ASSFEGEGPNYGYT
TRBV4-2	TRBJ2-1	ASSQDGTSGYNEQF
TRBV11-2	TRBJ2-7	ASSQIYEQY
TRBV19	TRBJ2-3	ASSMTWGFTDTQY
TRBV7-9	TRBJ1-2	ASSPPGSMGGYT
TRBV11-2	TRBJ2-7	ASSLSWEKIYEQY
TRBV5-4	TRBJ2-1	ASSPTTHTVYDEQF
TRBV6-5	TRBJ2-3	ASSYRITDTQY
TRBV6-5	TRBJ2-7	ASSSGGSSSYEQY
TRBV11-2	TRBJ2-5	ASSETGFGVTQY
TRBV30	TRBJ2-7	AWSGTGGEQY
TRBV11-2	TRBJ1-6	ASSLFGGDRSPLH
TRBV5-4	TRBJ2-3	ASSSAGPRDTQY
TRBV4-3	TRBJ1-1	ASSQDFRGTEAF
TRBV30	TRBJ1-1	AWSPTLNTEAF
TRBV28	NA	ASSRQGQYEQY
TRBV28	TRBJ1-4	ASSPSGGRAEKLF
TRBV2	TRBJ1-5	ASSELMGAGDQPQH
TRBV5-1	TRBJ1-3	ASSLALGPTSGNTIY